The subject of this entry is one TCR beta chain. Its cognate antigen is unknown. This specimen comes from a study of T cell responses to AZD1222 COVID-19 vaccine. Study-wide results and caveats: Vaccine-related CD4 TCRs covered spike, predominating at 160-218 and 743-854.

The CDR3 loop spans 14 amino acids. Germline CDR1 is LGHDT and CDR2 is YNNKEL (reference sequence). V lost 7 bases to trimming and J lost 0 bases, with 9 bases between them. Data came from immunoSEQ multiplex PCR; TCRdb stores just in-frame clones and leaves some out. The top ten hold under 6% of the sample, which has roughly 70,000 clones, roughly 82% seen once. The TCR originated in an adult in good health. The specimen comprised peripheral blood, sampled on day 0 of AZD1222 vaccination. The chain has TRBV3-1 (or the pseudogene TRBV3-2) and TRBJ1-4; D remains unclear. The chain's CDR3 is CASKVAATNEKLFF. In nucleotides, the CDR3 is TGTGCCAGCAAGGTTGCTGCAACTAATGAAAAACTGTTTTTT.